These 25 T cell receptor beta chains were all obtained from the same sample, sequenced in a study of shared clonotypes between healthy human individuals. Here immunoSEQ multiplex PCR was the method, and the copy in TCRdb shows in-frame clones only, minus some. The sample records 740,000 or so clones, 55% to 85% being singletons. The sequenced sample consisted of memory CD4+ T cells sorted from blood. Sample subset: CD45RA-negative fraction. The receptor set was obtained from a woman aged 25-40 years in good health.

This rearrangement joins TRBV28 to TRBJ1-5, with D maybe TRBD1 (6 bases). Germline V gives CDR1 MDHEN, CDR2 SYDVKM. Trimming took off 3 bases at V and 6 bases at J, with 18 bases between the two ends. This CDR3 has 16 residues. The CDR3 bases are TGTGCCAGCAGTTTGAGGGGGTATGGGAAAGGTCAGCCCCAGCATTTT. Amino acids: CASSLRGYGKGQPQHF.

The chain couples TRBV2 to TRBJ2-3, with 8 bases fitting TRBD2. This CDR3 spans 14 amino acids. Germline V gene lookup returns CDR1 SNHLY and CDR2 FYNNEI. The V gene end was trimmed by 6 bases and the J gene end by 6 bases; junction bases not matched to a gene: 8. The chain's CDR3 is CASSAPGGRDTQYF. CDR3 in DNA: TGTGCCAGCAGCGCCCCGGGGGGGCGGGATACGCAGTATTTT.

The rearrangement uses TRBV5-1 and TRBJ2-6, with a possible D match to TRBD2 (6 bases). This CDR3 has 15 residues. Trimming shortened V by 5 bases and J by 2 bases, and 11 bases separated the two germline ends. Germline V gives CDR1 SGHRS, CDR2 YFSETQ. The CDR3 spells CASRDGGPGANVLTF. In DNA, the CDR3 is TGCGCCAGCAGGGACGGGGGTCCTGGGGCCAACGTCCTGACTTTC.

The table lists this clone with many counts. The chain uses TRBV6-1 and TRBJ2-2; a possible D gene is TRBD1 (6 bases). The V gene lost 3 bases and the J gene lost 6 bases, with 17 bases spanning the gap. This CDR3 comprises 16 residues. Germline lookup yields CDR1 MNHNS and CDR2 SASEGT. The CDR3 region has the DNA TGTGCCAGCAGTGATGCGACAGGATCCCTCGCCGGGGAGCTGTTTTTT. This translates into CASSDATGSLAGELFF.

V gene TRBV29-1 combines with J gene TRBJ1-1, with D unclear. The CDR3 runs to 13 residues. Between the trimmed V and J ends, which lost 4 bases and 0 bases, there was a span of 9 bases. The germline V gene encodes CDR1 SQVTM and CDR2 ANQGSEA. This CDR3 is CSVAARLNTEAFF. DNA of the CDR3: TGCAGCGTTGCGGCCAGGCTGAACACTGAAGCTTTCTTT.

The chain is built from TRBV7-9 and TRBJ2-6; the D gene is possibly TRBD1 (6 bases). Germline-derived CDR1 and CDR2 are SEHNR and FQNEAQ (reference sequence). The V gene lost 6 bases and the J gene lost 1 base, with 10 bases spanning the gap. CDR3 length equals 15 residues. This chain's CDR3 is CASRYTGSGANVLTF. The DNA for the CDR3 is TGTGCCAGCAGGTACACAGGGTCTGGGGCCAACGTCCTGACTTTC.

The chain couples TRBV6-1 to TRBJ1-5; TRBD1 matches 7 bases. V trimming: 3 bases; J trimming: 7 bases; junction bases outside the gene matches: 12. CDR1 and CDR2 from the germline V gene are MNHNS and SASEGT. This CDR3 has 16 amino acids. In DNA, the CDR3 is TGTGCCAGCAGTGAGGGGTTCGCAGGGGGTCGGCAGCCCCAGCATTTT. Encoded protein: CASSEGFAGGRQPQHF.

For the CDR3, the DNA is TGTGCCAGCAGCAAGGGGTCTGACACTGAAGCTTTCTTT. Translated: CASSKGSDTEAFF. This chain joins TRBV7-3 and TRBJ1-1; a possible D gene is TRBD1 (5 bases). The V and J ends lost 5 bases and 3 bases respectively, with 10 bases between them. This CDR3 region has 13 residues. Germline assignment: CDR1 SGHTA and CDR2 FQGTGA.

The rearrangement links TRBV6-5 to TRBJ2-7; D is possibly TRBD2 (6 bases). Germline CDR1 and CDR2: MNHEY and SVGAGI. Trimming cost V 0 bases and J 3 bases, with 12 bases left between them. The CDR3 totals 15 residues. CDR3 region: CASSYSMFSGYEQYF. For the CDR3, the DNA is TGTGCCAGCAGTTACTCGATGTTTAGCGGCTACGAGCAGTACTTC.

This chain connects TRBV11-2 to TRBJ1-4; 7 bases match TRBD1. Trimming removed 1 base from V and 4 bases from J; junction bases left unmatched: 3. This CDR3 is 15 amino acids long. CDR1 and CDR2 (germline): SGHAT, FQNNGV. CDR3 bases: TGTGCCAGCAGCTTAGTCCGGGACAGTAATGAAAAACTGTTTTTT. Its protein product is CASSLVRDSNEKLFF.

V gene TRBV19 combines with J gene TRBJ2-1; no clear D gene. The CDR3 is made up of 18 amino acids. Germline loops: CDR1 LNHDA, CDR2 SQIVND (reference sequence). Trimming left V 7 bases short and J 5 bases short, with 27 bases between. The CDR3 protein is CASTKLHHRNAVNNEQFF. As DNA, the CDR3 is TGTGCCAGTACAAAGCTCCACCATAGAAATGCGGTTAACAATGAGCAGTTCTTC.

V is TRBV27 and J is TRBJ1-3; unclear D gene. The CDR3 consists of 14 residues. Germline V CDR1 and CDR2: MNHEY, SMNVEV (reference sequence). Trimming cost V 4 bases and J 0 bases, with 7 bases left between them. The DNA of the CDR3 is TGTGCCAGCAGTTCCTCGTTCTCTGGAAACACCATATATTTT. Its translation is CASSSSFSGNTIYF.

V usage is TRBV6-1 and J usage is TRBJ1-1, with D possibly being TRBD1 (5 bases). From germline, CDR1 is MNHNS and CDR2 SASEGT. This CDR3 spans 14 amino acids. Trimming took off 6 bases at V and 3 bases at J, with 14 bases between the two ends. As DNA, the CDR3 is TGTGCCAGCAGAGATGGGCAGGGTTACACTGAAGCTTTCTTT. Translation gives CASRDGQGYTEAFF.

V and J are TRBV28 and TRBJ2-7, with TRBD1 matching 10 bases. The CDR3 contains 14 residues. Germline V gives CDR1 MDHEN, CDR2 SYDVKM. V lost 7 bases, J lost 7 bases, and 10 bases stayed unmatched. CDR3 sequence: CASTPGQGYREQYF. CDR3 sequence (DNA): TGTGCCAGCACACCGGGACAGGGGTATAGAGAGCAGTACTTC. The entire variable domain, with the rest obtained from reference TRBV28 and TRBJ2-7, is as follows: DVKVTQSSRYLVKRTGEKVFLECVQDMDHENMFWYRQDPGLGLRLIYFSYDVKMKEKGDIPEGYSVSREKKERFSLILESASTNQTSMYLCASTPGQGYREQYFGPGTRLTVT.

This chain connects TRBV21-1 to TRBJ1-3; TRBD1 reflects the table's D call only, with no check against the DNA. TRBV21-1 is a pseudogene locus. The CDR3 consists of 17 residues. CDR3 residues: CASNVLGQGLSGNTIYF. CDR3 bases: TGTGCCAGCAATGTTTTGGGACAGGGACTCTCTGGAAACACCATATATTTT.

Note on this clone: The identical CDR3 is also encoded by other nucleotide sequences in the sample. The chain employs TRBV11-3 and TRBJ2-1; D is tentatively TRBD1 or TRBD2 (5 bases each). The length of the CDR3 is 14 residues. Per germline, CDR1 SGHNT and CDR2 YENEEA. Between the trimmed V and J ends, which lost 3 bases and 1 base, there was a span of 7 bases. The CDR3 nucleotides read TGTGCCAGCAGCTTGGGGGAATCCTACAATGAGCAGTTCTTC. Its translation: CASSLGESYNEQFF. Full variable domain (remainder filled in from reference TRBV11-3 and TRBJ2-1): EAGVVQSPRYKIIEKKQPVAFWCNPISGHNTLYWYLQNLGQGPELLIRYENEEAVDDSQLPKDRFSAERLKGVDSTLKIQPAELGDSAVYLCASSLGESYNEQFFGPGTRLTVL.

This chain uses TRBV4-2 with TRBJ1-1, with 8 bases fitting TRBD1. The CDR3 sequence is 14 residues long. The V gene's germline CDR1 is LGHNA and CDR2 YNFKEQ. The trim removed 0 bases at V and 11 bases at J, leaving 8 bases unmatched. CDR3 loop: CASSQDFQGASAFF. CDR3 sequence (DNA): TGTGCCAGCAGCCAAGATTTCCAGGGGGCGAGTGCTTTCTTT.

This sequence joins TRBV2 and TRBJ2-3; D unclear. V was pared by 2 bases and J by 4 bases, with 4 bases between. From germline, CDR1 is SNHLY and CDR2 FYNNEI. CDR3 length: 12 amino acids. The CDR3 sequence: CASSESPDTQYF. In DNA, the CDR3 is TGTGCCAGCAGTGAATCCCCAGATACGCAGTATTTT.

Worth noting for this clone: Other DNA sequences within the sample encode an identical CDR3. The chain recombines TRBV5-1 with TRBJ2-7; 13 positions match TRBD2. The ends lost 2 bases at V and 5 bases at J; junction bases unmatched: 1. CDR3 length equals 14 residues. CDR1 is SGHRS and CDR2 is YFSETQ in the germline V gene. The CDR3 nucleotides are TGCGCCAGCAGCTTCGGGACTAGCGGGAACGAGCAGTACTTC. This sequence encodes CASSFGTSGNEQYF.

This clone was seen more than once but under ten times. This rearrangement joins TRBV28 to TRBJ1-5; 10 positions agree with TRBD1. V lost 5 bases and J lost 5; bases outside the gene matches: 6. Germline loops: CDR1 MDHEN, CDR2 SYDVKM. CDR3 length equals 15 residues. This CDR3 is CASSRLTGGDQPQHF. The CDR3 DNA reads TGTGCCAGCAGTCGCCTGACAGGGGGCGATCAGCCCCAGCATTTT.

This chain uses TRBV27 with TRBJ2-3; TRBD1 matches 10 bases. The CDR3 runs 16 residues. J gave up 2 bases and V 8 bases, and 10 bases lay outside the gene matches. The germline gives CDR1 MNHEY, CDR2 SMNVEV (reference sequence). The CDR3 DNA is TGTGCCAGCTCTTCCCCCGGGACAGGGGCCACAGATACGCAGTATTTT. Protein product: CASSSPGTGATDTQYF.

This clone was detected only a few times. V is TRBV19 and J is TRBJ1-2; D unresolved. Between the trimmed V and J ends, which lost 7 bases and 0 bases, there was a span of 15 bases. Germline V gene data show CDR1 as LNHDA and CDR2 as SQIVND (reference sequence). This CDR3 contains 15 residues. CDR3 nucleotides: TGTGCCAGTAATCGACCTGAGGGTGCTAACTATGGCTACACCTTC. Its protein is CASNRPEGANYGYTF.

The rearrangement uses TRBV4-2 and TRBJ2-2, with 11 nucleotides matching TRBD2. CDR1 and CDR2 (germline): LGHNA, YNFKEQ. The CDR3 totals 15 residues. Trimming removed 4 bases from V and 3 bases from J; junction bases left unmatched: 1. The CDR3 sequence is CASSPLAGDTGELFF. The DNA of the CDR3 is TGTGCCAGCAGCCCACTAGCGGGAGACACCGGGGAGCTGTTTTTT.

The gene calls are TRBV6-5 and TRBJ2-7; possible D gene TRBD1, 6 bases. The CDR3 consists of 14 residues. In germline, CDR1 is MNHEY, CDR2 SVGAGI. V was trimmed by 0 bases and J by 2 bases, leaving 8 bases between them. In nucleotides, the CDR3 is TGTGCCAGCAGTTACTCTGGGGGCCCCTACGAGCAGTACTTC. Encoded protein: CASSYSGGPYEQYF.

The CDR3 DNA reads as TGCGCCAGCACCGGGCAAGGGTTAGAGACCCAGTACTTC. Translating it yields CASTGQGLETQYF. The chain carries TRBV5-1 and TRBJ2-5; D is ambiguous. CDR3 size: 13 residues. Per the germline V gene, CDR1 is SGHRS and CDR2 is YFSETQ. Between the trimmed V and J ends, which lost 6 bases and 4 bases, there was a span of 13 bases. The full variable domain, its missing parts supplied by reference TRBV5-1 and TRBJ2-5, is KAGVTQTPRYLIKTRGQQVTLSCSPISGHRSVSWYQQTPGQGLQFLFEYFSETQRNKGNFPGRFSGRQFSNSRSEMNVSTLELGDSALYLCASTGQGLETQYFGPGTRLLVL.